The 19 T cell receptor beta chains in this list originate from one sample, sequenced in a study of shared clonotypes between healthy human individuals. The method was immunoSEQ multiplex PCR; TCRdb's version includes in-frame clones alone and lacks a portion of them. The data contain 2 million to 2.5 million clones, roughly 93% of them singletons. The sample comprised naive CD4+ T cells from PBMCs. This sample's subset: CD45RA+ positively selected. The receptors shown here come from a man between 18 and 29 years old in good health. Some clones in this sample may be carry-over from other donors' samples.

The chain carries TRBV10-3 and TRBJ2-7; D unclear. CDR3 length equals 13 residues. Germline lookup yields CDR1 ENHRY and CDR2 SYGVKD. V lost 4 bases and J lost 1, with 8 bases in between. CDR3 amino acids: CAISVGGSYEQYF. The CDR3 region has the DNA TGTGCCATCAGTGTGGGCGGATCCTACGAGCAGTACTTC.

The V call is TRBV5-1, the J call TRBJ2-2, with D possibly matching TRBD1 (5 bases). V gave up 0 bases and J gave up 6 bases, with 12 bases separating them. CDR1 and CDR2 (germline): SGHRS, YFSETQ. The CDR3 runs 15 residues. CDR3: CASSLVGPTAGELFF. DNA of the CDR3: TGCGCCAGCAGCTTGGTGGGCCCGACAGCCGGGGAGCTGTTTTTT.

For the CDR3, the DNA is TGCGCCAGCAGCCTGGACATCCACGAGCAGTACTTC. This translates into CASSLDIHEQYF. This rearrangement joins TRBV5-1 to TRBJ2-7; D may be TRBD1 (5 bases). Germline CDR1 reads SGHRS; CDR2 reads YFSETQ. This CDR3 comprises 12 residues. V lost 4 bases to trimming and J lost 5 bases, with 10 bases between them.

This CDR3 is CASSSEDYGYTF. CDR3 bases: TGCGCCAGCAGCTCGGAAGATTATGGCTACACCTTC. This chain uses TRBV5-1 with TRBJ1-2; D is uncertain. Looked up from germline, CDR1 is SGHRS and CDR2 is YFSETQ. V lost 3 bases and J lost 5, with 8 bases in between. The CDR3 covers 12 residues.

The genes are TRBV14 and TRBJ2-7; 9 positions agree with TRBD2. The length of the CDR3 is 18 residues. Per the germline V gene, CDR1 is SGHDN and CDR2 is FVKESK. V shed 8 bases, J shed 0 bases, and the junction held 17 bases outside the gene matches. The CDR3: CASGATSGFSRGSYEQYF. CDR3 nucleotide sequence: TGTGCCAGCGGGGCGACTAGCGGTTTCTCCCGGGGCTCCTACGAGCAGTACTTC.

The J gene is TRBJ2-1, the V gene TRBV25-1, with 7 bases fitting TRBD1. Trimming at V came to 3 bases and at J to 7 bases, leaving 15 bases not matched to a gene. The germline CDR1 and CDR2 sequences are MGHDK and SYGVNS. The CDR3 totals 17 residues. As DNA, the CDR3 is TGTGCCAGCAGTGACCCCCAGGCAGGGGGTTGGGGGAATGAGCAGTTCTTC. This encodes CASSDPQAGGWGNEQFF.

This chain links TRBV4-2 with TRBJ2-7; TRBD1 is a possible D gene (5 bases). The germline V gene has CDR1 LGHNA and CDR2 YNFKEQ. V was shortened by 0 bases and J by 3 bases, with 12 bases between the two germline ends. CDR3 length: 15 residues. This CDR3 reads CASSQDLQGYYEQYF. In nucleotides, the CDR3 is TGTGCCAGCAGCCAAGATCTGCAGGGATACTACGAGCAGTACTTC.

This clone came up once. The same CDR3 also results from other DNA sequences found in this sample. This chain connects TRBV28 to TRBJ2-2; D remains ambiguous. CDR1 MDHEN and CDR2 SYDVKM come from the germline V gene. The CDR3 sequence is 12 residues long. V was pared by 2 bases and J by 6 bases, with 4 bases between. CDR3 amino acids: CASSLGAGELFF. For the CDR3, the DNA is TGTGCCAGCAGTTTAGGGGCCGGGGAGCTGTTTTTT.

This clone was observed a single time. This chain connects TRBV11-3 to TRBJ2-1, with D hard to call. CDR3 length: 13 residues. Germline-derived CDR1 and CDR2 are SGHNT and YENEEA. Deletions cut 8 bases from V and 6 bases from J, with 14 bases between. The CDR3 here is CASGTGPLNEQFF. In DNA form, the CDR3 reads TGTGCCAGCGGCACCGGCCCCCTCAATGAGCAGTTCTTC.

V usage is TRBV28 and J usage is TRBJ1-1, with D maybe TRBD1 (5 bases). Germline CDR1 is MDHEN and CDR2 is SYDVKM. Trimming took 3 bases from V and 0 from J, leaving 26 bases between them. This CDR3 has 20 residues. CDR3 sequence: CASSFWRGRKELTLNTEAFF. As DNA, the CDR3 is TGTGCCAGCAGTTTTTGGAGGGGCCGCAAAGAGCTAACCTTGAACACTGAAGCTTTCTTT.

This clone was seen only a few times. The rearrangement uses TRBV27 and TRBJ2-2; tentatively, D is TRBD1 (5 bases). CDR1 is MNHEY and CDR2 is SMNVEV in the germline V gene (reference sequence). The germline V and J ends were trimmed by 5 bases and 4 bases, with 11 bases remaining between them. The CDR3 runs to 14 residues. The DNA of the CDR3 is TGTGCCAGCAGTCCGACAGCGCTCACCGGGGAGCTGTTTTTT. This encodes CASSPTALTGELFF.

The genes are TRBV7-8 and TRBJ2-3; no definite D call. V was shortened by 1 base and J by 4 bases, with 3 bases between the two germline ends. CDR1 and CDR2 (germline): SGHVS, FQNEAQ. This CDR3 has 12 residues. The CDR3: CASSLVPDTQYF. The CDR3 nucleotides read TGTGCCAGCAGCTTAGTTCCAGATACGCAGTATTTT.

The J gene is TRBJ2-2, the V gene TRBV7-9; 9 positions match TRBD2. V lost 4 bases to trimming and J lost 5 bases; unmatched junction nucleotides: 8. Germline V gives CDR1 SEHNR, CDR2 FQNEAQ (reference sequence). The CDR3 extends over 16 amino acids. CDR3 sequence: CASSWPAGGYTGELFF. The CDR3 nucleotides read TGTGCCAGCAGCTGGCCAGCGGGAGGTTATACCGGGGAGCTGTTTTTT.

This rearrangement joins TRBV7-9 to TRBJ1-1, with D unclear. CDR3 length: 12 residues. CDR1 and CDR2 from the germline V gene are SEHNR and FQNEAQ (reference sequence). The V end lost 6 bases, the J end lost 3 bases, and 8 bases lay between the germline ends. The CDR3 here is CASSYSDTEAFF. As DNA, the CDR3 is TGTGCCAGCAGTTACAGTGACACTGAAGCTTTCTTT.

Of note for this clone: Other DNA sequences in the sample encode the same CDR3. The CDR3 sequence: CASSDRGGEQYF. The CDR3 nucleotides are TGTGCCAGCAGTGACAGGGGTGGCGAGCAGTACTTC. The chain has TRBV2 and TRBJ2-7; perhaps TRBD1 as D (6 bases). The CDR3 has 12 residues. CDR1 is SNHLY and CDR2 is FYNNEI in the germline V gene. The V end lost 3 bases, the J end lost 6 bases, and 9 bases lay between the germline ends.

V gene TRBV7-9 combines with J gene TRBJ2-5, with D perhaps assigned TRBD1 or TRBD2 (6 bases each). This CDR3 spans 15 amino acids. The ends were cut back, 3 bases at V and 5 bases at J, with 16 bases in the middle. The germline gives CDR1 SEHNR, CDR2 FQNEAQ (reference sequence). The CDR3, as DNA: TGTGCCAGCAGCTTCGGGCTGGGGGCGGGGGAGACCCAGTACTTC. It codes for CASSFGLGAGETQYF.

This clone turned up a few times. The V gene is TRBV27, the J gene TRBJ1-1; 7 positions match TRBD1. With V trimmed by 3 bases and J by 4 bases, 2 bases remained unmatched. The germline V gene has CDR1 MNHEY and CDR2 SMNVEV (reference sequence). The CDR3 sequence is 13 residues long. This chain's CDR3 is CASSFSGGTEAFF. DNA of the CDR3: TGTGCCAGCAGTTTCTCAGGGGGCACTGAAGCTTTCTTT.

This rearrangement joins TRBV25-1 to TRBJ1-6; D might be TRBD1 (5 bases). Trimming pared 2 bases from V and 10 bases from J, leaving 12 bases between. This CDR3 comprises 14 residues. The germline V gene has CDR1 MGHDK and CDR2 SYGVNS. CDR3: CASSEGSGGSPLHF. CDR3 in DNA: TGTGCCAGCAGTGAAGGATCGGGGGGGTCACCCCTCCACTTT.

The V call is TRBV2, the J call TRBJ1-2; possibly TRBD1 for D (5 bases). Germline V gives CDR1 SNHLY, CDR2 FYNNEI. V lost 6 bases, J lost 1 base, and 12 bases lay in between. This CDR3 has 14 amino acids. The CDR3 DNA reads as TGTGCCAGCAGGACAGAGGTTGTTAACTATGGCTACACCTTC. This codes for CASRTEVVNYGYTF.